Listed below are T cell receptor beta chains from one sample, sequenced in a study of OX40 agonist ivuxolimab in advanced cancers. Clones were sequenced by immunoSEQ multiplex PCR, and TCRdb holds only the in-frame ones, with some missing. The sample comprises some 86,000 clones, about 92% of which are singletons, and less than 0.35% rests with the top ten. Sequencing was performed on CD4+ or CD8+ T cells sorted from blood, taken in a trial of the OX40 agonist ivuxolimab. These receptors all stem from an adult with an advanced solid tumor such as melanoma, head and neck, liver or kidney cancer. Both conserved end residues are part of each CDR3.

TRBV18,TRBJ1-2,CASSPGREGRAYGYTF
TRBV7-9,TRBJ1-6,CASSVDWGTDNSPLHF
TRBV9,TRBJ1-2,CASSATGTYGYTF
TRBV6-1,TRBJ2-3,CASSGAVSSTDTQYF
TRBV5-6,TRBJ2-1,CASSLSVSGGYNEQFF
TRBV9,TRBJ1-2,CASSPTGNYGYTF
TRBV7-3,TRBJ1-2,CASSSAPGRIQEGYTF
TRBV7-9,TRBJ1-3,CATANGRVGNTIYF
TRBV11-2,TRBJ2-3,CASSPRTGASDTQYF
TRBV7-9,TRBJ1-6,CASSPNGGNSPLHF
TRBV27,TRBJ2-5,CASRPLPGGGRETQYF
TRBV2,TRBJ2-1,CARGSGRSYNEQFF
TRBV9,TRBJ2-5,CASSLGSAGLGETQYF
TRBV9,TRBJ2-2,CASSLRVGAGELFF
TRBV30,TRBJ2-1,CAWSVGKSSYNEQFF
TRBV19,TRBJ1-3,CASSRTGGRGSSGNTIYF
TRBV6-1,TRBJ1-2,CASSRDTYETYGYTF
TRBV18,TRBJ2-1,CASSELSGGASYEQFF
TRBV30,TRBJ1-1,CAWGAQYTEAFF